The source of this TCR beta chain is a study of blood T cells in healthy people across ages. Germline V lookup: CDR1 MGHRA, CDR2 YSYEKL. The V and J ends lost 2 bases and 13 bases respectively, with 15 bases between them. This CDR3 is built from 13 residues. At least 6 micrograms of total RNA were extracted per sample. It was with a sample-barcoded 5' primer and a J-beta primer mix that a second PCR of about 6 to 12 cycles was run. One entry per CDR3 protein, called by TCRdb with MiXCR from the 5' RACE reads. The sample gives approximately 810,000 distinct CDR3 sequences, about 34% of which show up once; roughly 13% is in the top ten.

The J gene is TRBJ2-1, the V gene TRBV4-1; the D call may be TRBD1 or TRBD2 (5 bases each). This TCR was recovered from a man aged 18 to 35 in good health. Sequencing was carried out using blood. CDR3 nucleotides: TGCGCCAGCAGCCAAAACGGGATGGGGACCCAGTTCTTC. Its protein product is CASSQNGMGTQFF.